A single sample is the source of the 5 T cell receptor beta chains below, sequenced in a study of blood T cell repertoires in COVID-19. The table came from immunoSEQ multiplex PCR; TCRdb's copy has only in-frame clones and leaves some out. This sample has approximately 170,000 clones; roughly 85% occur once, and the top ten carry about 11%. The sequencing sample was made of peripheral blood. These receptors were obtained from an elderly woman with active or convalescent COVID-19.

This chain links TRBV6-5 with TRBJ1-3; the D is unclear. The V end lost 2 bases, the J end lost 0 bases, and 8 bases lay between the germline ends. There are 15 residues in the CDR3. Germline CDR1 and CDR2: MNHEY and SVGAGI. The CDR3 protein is CASSYSGDSGNTIYF. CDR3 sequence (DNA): TGTGCCAGCAGTTACAGCGGCGACTCTGGAAACACCATATATTTT.

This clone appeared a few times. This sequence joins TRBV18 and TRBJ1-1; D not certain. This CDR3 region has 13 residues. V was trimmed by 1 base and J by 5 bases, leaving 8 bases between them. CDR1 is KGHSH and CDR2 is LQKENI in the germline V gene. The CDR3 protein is CASSPLSGTEAFF. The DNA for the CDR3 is TGTGCCAGCTCACCACTATCAGGTACTGAAGCTTTCTTT. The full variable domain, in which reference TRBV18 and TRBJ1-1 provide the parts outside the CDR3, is NAGVMQNPRHLVRRRGQEARLRCSPMKGHSHVYWYRQLPEEGLKFMVYLQKENIIDESGMPKERFSAEFPKEGPSILRIQQVVRGDSAAYFCASSPLSGTEAFFGQGTRLTVV.

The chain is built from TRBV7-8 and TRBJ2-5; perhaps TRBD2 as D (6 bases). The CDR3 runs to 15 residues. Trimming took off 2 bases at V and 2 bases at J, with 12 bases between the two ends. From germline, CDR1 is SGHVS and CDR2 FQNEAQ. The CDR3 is CASSLKRAAQETQYF. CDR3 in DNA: TGTGCCAGCAGCTTAAAGCGGGCCGCGCAAGAGACCCAGTACTTC.

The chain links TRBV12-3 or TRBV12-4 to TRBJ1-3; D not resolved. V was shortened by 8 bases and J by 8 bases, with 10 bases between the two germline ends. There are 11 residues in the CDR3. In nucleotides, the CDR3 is TGTGCCAGCGCATACGGGGACACCATATATTTT. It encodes CASAYGDTIYF.

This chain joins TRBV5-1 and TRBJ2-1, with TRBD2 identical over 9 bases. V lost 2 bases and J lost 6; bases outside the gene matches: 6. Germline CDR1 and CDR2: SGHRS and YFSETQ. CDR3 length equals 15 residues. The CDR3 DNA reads TGCGCCAGCAGCTTTAGAGCGGGAGGATTCAATGAGCAGTTCTTC. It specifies CASSFRAGGFNEQFF.